This TCR beta chain was documented in a study of T cells in Graves' hyperthyroidism and ophthalmopathy. The V end was cut by 2 bases, the J end by 8 bases, with 16 bases between. This CDR3 comprises 15 residues. The germline V gene has CDR1 SEHNR and CDR2 FQNEAQ (reference sequence). Researchers amplified the TCR beta CDR3 regions from RNA transcripts. The HTBI primer set served for first-round RT-PCR of the TCR CDR3. TCRdb independently ran MiXCR on the multiplex PCR reads; one entry per CDR3 protein. The data contain around 300,000 distinct CDR3 sequences, approximately 15% of them singletons. The sample holds many counts of this clonotype.

The chain has TRBV7-9 and TRBJ2-1, with D possibly called TRBD1 or TRBD2 (6 bases each). The receptor's source is a woman aged 30 to 39 with Graves' hyperthyroidism. Sequencing used blood. CDR3 loop: CASSLSTVGGHEQFF. CDR3 nucleotide sequence: TGTGCCAGCAGCTTATCGACAGTAGGGGGGCATGAGCAGTTCTTC.